Below, 3 T cell receptor beta chains from the same sample are listed, as sequenced in a study of shared clonotypes between healthy human individuals. Method: immunoSEQ multiplex PCR; TCRdb's copy keeps in-frame clones and lacks some. The repertoire holds some 320,000 clones, with roughly 87% as singletons. The specimen was memory CD8+ T cells sorted from blood. Subset indicated: CD45RO+ cells pooled with CCR7-negative TemRA cells. The receptor source for this set is a man aged 18 to 35 in good health.

The J gene is TRBJ2-7, the V gene TRBV9, with D possibly being TRBD2 (6 bases). This CDR3 is 15 amino acids long. Germline loops: CDR1 SGDLS, CDR2 YYNGEE. V lost 0 bases, J lost 3 bases, and 13 bases lay in between. CDR3 sequence: CASSVAWQGGYEQYF. The CDR3 DNA is TGTGCCAGCAGCGTAGCCTGGCAGGGAGGCTACGAGCAGTACTTC.

CDR3 DNA: TGTGCCTGGAGTGTATGGGGGGGCGAAAACATTCAGTACTTC. Protein sequence: CAWSVWGGENIQYF. The rearrangement uses TRBV30 and TRBJ2-4, with D possibly TRBD2 on 7 matching bases. V was pared by 0 bases and J by 5 bases, with 11 bases between. The germline V gene encodes CDR1 GTSNPN and CDR2 SVGIG (reference sequence). This CDR3 region has 14 residues.

The rearrangement links TRBV30 to TRBJ2-1; 13 positions agree with TRBD2. CDR1 is GTSNPN, CDR2 SVGIG, per germline (reference sequence). The CDR3 is 17 amino acids. V gave up 2 bases and J gave up 10 bases; unmatched junction bases: 14. Here the CDR3 DNA reads TGTGCCTGGAGTCCTTCCCTACTAGCGGGAGGGCAACGGGAGCAGTTCTTC. It codes for CAWSPSLLAGGQREQFF.